These T cell receptor beta chains were read from a single sample in a study of blood T cell repertoires in COVID-19. The repertoire was sequenced with immunoSEQ multiplex PCR; TCRdb's copy has only in-frame clones and lacks some. The sample holds roughly 130,000 clones, roughly four fifths seen once. The specimen was PBMCs or T cells enriched from blood (not recorded which). These receptors were collected from a man aged 50 to 60 who had recovered from COVID-19. Both conserved end residues are part of each CDR3. A D gene is named only where the DNA matches it firmly. Not all rows give a size; the values are once, few, many and, for expanded clones, a class.

CDR3 protein	CDR3 DNA	clone size	D gene	J gene	V gene
CASSYEYNTGELFF	TGTGCCAGCAGTTATGAGTACAACACCGGGGAGCTGTTTTTT	.	.	TRBJ2-2	TRBV6-2/TRBV6-3
CASSYAQGQYEQYF	TGTGCCAGCAGTTACGCTCAGGGTCAGTACGAGCAGTACTTC	once	.	TRBJ2-7	TRBV6-5
CASSSDYPQETQYF	TGTGCCAGCAGTTCGGACTATCCCCAAGAGACCCAGTACTTC	.	.	TRBJ2-5	TRBV6-1
CASSPPSEDEKLFF	TGTGCCAGCAGCCCCCCGTCAGAGGATGAAAAACTGTTTTTT	.	.	TRBJ1-4	TRBV9
CASSTGGGSTDTQYF	TGTGCCAGCAGCACAGGGGGGGGTAGCACAGATACGCAGTATTTT	few	.	TRBJ2-3	TRBV5-5
CASSYGQGAQPQHF	TGTGCCAGCAGCTACGGACAGGGGGCGCAGCCCCAGCATTTT	.	TRBD1	TRBJ1-5	TRBV7-9
CASSQTDRAGETQYF	TGTGCCAGCTCACAAACTGACAGGGCCGGAGAGACCCAGTACTTC	.	TRBD1	TRBJ2-5	TRBV18
CASSPPSLAKKTDTQYF	TGTGCCAGCTCACCACCGTCACTAGCGAAGAAGACAGATACGCAGTATTTT	.	TRBD2	TRBJ2-3	TRBV18
CASSPATGVYNEQFF	TGCGCCAGCAGCCCGGCCACGGGGGTTTACAATGAGCAGTTCTTC	.	.	TRBJ2-1	TRBV5-1
CASSTSDRRNYGYTF	TGTGCCAGCAGCACAAGCGACAGGCGGAACTATGGCTACACCTTC	.	.	TRBJ1-2	TRBV6-2/TRBV6-3
CASSYVQGQYGYTF	TGTGCCAGCAGTTACGTCCAGGGTCAATATGGCTACACCTTC	.	.	TRBJ1-2	TRBV6-5
CASSSIRDTGSTEAFF	TGTGCCAGCAGCTCCATAAGAGATACAGGGAGCACTGAAGCTTTCTTT	once	.	TRBJ1-1	TRBV5-8
CATSRDPGSGAETQYF	TGTGCCACCAGCAGAGATCCAGGTAGCGGGGCAGAGACCCAGTACTTC	.	TRBD2	TRBJ2-5	TRBV15
CASRLTGTTEAFF	TGTGCCAGCAGGTTGACAGGGACCACTGAAGCTTTCTTT	once	TRBD1	TRBJ1-1	TRBV6-6
CASSWGAGGSGNTIYF	TGTGCCAGCAGCTGGGGGGCAGGGGGCTCTGGAAACACCATATATTTT	.	TRBD1	TRBJ1-3	TRBV5-4
CASSLEGQAGTGELFF	TGCGCCAGCAGCTTGGAGGGACAGGCGGGCACCGGGGAGCTGTTTTTT	.	TRBD1	TRBJ2-2	TRBV5-1
CASSQVGRTASYEQYF	TGTGCCAGCAGCCAAGTTGGCAGGACAGCCTCCTACGAGCAGTACTTC	once	.	TRBJ2-7	TRBV3-1/TRBV3-2
CASSVEVGQGARSYEQYF	TGTGCCAGCAGCGTAGAGGTCGGACAGGGGGCTCGATCCTACGAGCAGTACTTC	.	TRBD1	TRBJ2-7	TRBV9
CASSEDRPGANVLTF	TGTGCCAGCAGTGAGGACAGACCTGGGGCCAACGTCCTGACTTTC	.	.	TRBJ2-6	TRBV6-1
CASSLSGGSQPQHF	TGTGCCAGCAGTTTGAGCGGGGGGAGTCAGCCCCAGCATTTT	few	.	TRBJ1-5	TRBV27
CASSLLRGTGELFF	TGTGCCAGCAGCTTACTTCGGGGCACCGGGGAGCTGTTTTTT	once	.	TRBJ2-2	TRBV7-3
CASSYGGAGETQYF	TGTGCCAGCAGTTACGGGGGGGCAGGTGAGACCCAGTACTTC	.	.	TRBJ2-5	TRBV6-2/TRBV6-3
CASSWGTGRASNTGELFF	TGTGCCAGCAGTTGGGGGACAGGCCGGGCTTCCAACACCGGGGAGCTGTTTTTT	.	TRBD1	TRBJ2-2	TRBV6-2/TRBV6-3
CASSLRRPNTEAFF	TGTGCCAGCAGTTTGCGGCGCCCGAACACTGAAGCTTTCTTT	once	.	TRBJ1-1	TRBV28
CASSSPGTTVGYTF	TGTGCCAGCAGCTCCCCCGGGACAACCGTTGGCTACACCTTC	.	.	TRBJ1-2	TRBV5-6
CASSLNPGQGAGTEAFF	TGTGCCAGCAGCTTAAACCCGGGACAGGGGGCAGGGACTGAAGCTTTCTTT	.	TRBD1	TRBJ1-1	TRBV7-3
CATYDRVSYNEQFF	TGTGCCACCTATGACAGGGTGAGTTACAATGAGCAGTTCTTC	.	TRBD1	TRBJ2-1	TRBV10-3
CASSPRLAGVYNEQFF	TGCGCCAGCAGCCCGAGACTAGCGGGGGTTTACAATGAGCAGTTCTTC	once	TRBD2	TRBJ2-1	TRBV5-1
CASSAGSRGDQPQHF	TGTGCCAGCAGCGCCGGGTCCCGGGGTGATCAGCCCCAGCATTTT	.	.	TRBJ1-5	TRBV11-2
CASSLTGGPSYEQYF	TGTGCCAGCAGTTTAACAGGGGGACCTTCCTACGAGCAGTACTTC	.	TRBD1	TRBJ2-7	TRBV28
CASSFGGSTDTQYF	TGTGCCAGCAGCTTCGGCGGAAGCACAGATACGCAGTATTTT	.	.	TRBJ2-3	TRBV11-3
CASSAIRKDGGELFF	TGTGCCAGCAGTGCCATCAGGAAGGATGGCGGGGAGCTGTTTTTT	few	.	TRBJ2-2	TRBV2
CSASVPQGLINGYTF	TGCAGTGCTAGTGTCCCCCAGGGGTTAATAAATGGCTACACCTTC	.	.	TRBJ1-2	TRBV20-1
CASSYRDPGLGGGEQFF	TGTGCCAGCAGTTATCGGGACCCGGGACTGGGCGGAGGCGAGCAGTTCTTC	.	.	TRBJ2-1	TRBV6-2/TRBV6-3
CSASGQGAWETQYF	TGCAGTGCTAGTGGGCAGGGGGCTTGGGAGACCCAGTACTTC	.	TRBD1	TRBJ2-5	TRBV20-1
CASSQDEGRVTDTQYF	TGCGCCAGCAGCCAAGATGAAGGGAGGGTCACAGATACGCAGTATTTT	.	TRBD2	TRBJ2-3	TRBV4-1
CASSTGGDYNEQFF	TGTGCCAGCAGCACAGGGGGCGACTATAATGAGCAGTTCTTC	.	TRBD1	TRBJ2-1	TRBV7-2
CAWSLDRALGQPQHF	TGTGCCTGGAGTTTGGACAGGGCGCTAGGTCAGCCCCAGCATTTT	.	TRBD1	TRBJ1-5	TRBV30
CASSQGTGAYNEQFF	TGTGCCAGCAGCCAAGGGACAGGGGCCTACAATGAGCAGTTCTTC	.	TRBD1	TRBJ2-1	TRBV3-1/TRBV3-2
CASSRAYTPGQGAFGNTIYF	TGTGCCAGCAGTCGCGCATACACTCCGGGACAGGGGGCTTTTGGAAACACCATATATTTT	few	TRBD1	TRBJ1-3	TRBV6-6
CASSPQRQVIASGYTF	TGTGCCAGCAGTCCCCAGCGACAGGTGATAGCTTCTGGCTACACCTTC	few	.	TRBJ1-2	TRBV27
CASSEDRISGNTIYF	TGTGCCAGCAGTGAAGACAGGATCTCTGGAAACACCATATATTTT	.	.	TRBJ1-3	TRBV2
CASSLEPGEETQYF	TGCGCCAGCAGCTTGGAGCCAGGGGAAGAGACCCAGTACTTC	.	.	TRBJ2-5	TRBV5-1
CASSVFTGEEKLFF	TGCGCCAGCAGCGTTTTCACAGGGGAAGAAAAACTGTTTTTT	.	TRBD1	TRBJ1-4	TRBV5-1
CASSRRSYNSPLHF	TGTGCCAGCAGCCGTCGCTCCTATAATTCACCCCTCCACTTT	few	.	TRBJ1-6	TRBV6-2/TRBV6-3
CASSQWTGRLNTEAFF	TGCGCCAGCAGCCAATGGACAGGGAGGTTGAACACTGAAGCTTTCTTT	.	TRBD1	TRBJ1-1	TRBV4-1
CASSLSGTTSSTDTQYF	TGTGCCAGCAGTTTATCTGGGACTACCTCTAGCACAGATACGCAGTATTTT	.	TRBD2	TRBJ2-3	TRBV28
CASSLDLGGSGETQYF	TGTGCCAGCAGCTTAGATCTTGGGGGTAGCGGAGAGACCCAGTACTTC	once	.	TRBJ2-5	TRBV11-2
CASSVFGTDTQYF	TGTGCCAGCAGCGTCTTTGGCACAGATACGCAGTATTTT	.	.	TRBJ2-3	TRBV11-2
CATSDLGGPSVDYNEQFF	TGTGCCACCAGTGATTTGGGGGGTCCTAGCGTGGACTACAATGAGCAGTTCTTC	.	.	TRBJ2-1	TRBV24-1
CASSYGGGPETQYF	TGTGCCAGCAGTTACGGGGGGGGGCCAGAGACCCAGTACTTC	.	.	TRBJ2-5	TRBV6-5